The 20 T cell receptor beta chains below were found in one sample sequenced in a study of cytomegalovirus exposure and HLA in healthy donors. The PCR contained 60 Vbeta and 13 Jbeta primers. Assay used: immunoSEQ multiplex PCR; TCRdb lists only in-frame clones, some missing. Of some 180,000 clones detected, over 80% appear once; the ten largest clones hold 1.4%. Sequenced: PBMCs. Source of these receptors: a girl between 10 and 17 years old in good health and CMV-seropositive.

The chain links TRBV5-1 to TRBJ2-7; weak D call: TRBD2 (5 bases). V dropped 0 bases and J dropped 0 bases, with 10 bases sitting between them. The CDR3 extends over 15 amino acids. The germline V gene has CDR1 SGHRS and CDR2 YFSETQ. For the CDR3, the DNA is TGCGCCAGCAGCTTGGGAGGGCTTGGCTCCTACGAGCAGTACTTC. Protein product: CASSLGGLGSYEQYF.

The V and J genes are TRBV30 and TRBJ1-5; D gene uncertain. The V end lost 2 bases, the J end lost 3 bases, and 8 bases lay between the germline ends. The CDR3 runs to 13 residues. Germline assignment: CDR1 GTSNPN and CDR2 SVGIG (reference sequence). The CDR3 sequence is CAWSPQLNQPQHF. CDR3 nucleotides: TGTGCCTGGAGTCCACAGCTCAATCAGCCCCAGCATTTT.

The V call is TRBV7-9, the J call TRBJ2-2, with 8 bases that match TRBD1. Germline V gene data show CDR1 as SEHNR and CDR2 as FQNEAQ (reference sequence). The CDR3 has 14 amino acids. Germline trimming cut 3 bases from V and 10 bases from J; bases unmatched to any gene: 7. CDR3 loop: CASSFDRGYEELFF. As DNA, the CDR3 is TGTGCCAGCAGCTTCGACAGGGGTTATGAGGAGCTGTTTTTT.

The CDR3 sequence: CASSSLNEKLFF. CDR3 nucleotides: TGTGCCAGCAGTTCGTTAAATGAAAAACTGTTTTTT. The rearrangement uses TRBV27 and TRBJ1-4; D not certain. CDR1 and CDR2 (germline): MNHEY, SMNVEV (reference sequence). Trimming removed 4 bases from V and 5 bases from J, with 5 bases in between. The CDR3 runs to 12 residues.

This chain connects TRBV19 to TRBJ2-1, with D maybe TRBD2 (6 bases). Looked up from germline, CDR1 is LNHDA and CDR2 is SQIVND (reference sequence). The V end was cut by 3 bases, the J end by 5 bases, with 11 bases between. The CDR3 loop spans 14 amino acids. CDR3 region: CASSMTRGHNEQFF. The CDR3 DNA reads as TGTGCCAGTAGTATGACTAGAGGGCACAATGAGCAGTTCTTC.

The genes are TRBV2 and TRBJ2-7, with D hard to call. The CDR3 runs to 13 residues. Between the trimmed V and J ends, which lost 10 bases and 7 bases, there was a span of 20 bases. From germline, CDR1 is SNHLY and CDR2 FYNNEI. The CDR3 protein is CATTAQSRREQYF. CDR3 sequence (DNA): TGTGCCACCACGGCACAGAGTCGACGGGAGCAGTACTTC. The variable domain in full, completed from reference TRBV2 and TRBJ2-7, reads EPEVTQTPSHQVTQMGQEVILRCVPISNHLYFYWYRQILGQKVEFLVSFYNNEISEKSEIFDDQFSVERPDGSNFTLKIRSTKLEDSAMYFCATTAQSRREQYFGPGTRLTVT.

This chain links TRBV6-1 with TRBJ2-3; D is perhaps TRBD1 or TRBD2 (7 bases each). The germline V and J ends were trimmed by 5 bases and 6 bases, with 18 bases remaining between them. CDR1 is MNHNS and CDR2 is SASEGT in the germline V gene. The CDR3 is 15 amino acids. In DNA, the CDR3 is TGTGCCAGCAGTAAAGGACAGGAGGGGGGGGATACGCAGTATTTT. It specifies CASSKGQEGGDTQYF.

The V call is TRBV7-6, the J call TRBJ2-1; D perhaps matches TRBD2 (6 bases). CDR3 length: 13 amino acids. In germline, CDR1 is SGHVS, CDR2 FNYEAQ. Trimming removed 5 bases from V and 9 bases from J, with 14 bases in between. The CDR3 nucleotides are TGTGCCAGCAGCCTTAGACTAGATCCTGAGCAGTTCTTC. Translated: CASSLRLDPEQFF.

The V gene is TRBV19, the J gene TRBJ2-1; 8 bases are a match to TRBD2. J lost 3 bases, V lost 1 base, and 14 bases had no gene match. Per germline, CDR1 LNHDA and CDR2 SQIVND (reference sequence). The CDR3 extends over 19 amino acids. CDR3 DNA sequence: TGTGCCAGTAGTATAGGCCCCTCCTCTCCTAGCGGGTTCTACAATGAGCAGTTCTTC. It is translated as CASSIGPSSPSGFYNEQFF. Drawing the rest from reference TRBV19 and TRBJ2-1, the complete variable domain is DGGITQSPKYLFRKEGQNVTLSCEQNLNHDAMYWYRQDPGQGLRLIYYSQIVNDFQKGDIAEGYSVSREKKESFPLTVTSAQKNPTAFYLCASSIGPSSPSGFYNEQFFGPGTRLTVL.

This chain links TRBV7-9 with TRBJ1-2, with no clear D. CDR3 length: 15 residues. Trimming removed 7 bases from V and 5 bases from J, with 20 bases in between. Germline values: CDR1 SEHNR, CDR2 FQNEAQ (reference sequence). The CDR3 is CASTLGEGGGYGYTF. The CDR3 DNA follows: TGTGCCAGCACCCTCGGGGAGGGTGGAGGATATGGCTACACCTTC.

V gene TRBV5-6 combines with J gene TRBJ1-2, with D uncertain. There are 16 residues in the CDR3. Trimming took off 0 bases at V and 6 bases at J, with 18 bases between the two ends. CDR1 and CDR2 from the germline V gene are SGHDT and YYEEEE. The CDR3 DNA is TGTGCCAGCAGCTTGGGAATTTGGACTCCCATCAATGGCTACACCTTC. Residues: CASSLGIWTPINGYTF.

This chain uses TRBV27 with TRBJ2-5; the match to TRBD1 covers 8 bases. The ends lost 6 bases at V and 4 bases at J; junction bases unmatched: 13. The CDR3 runs to 16 residues. Germline loops: CDR1 MNHEY, CDR2 SMNVEV (reference sequence). The CDR3 loop reads CASRPTGGPGLETQYF. CDR3 bases: TGTGCCAGCAGACCTACAGGGGGACCGGGACTAGAGACCCAGTACTTC.

The chain has TRBV5-1 and TRBJ2-7; 9 bases align to TRBD1. Germline CDR1 reads SGHRS; CDR2 reads YFSETQ. This CDR3 has 14 amino acids. V shed 4 bases, J shed 2 bases, and the junction held 4 bases outside the gene matches. CDR3 sequence reads: CASSRDRAAYEQYF. Written as DNA, the CDR3 is TGCGCCAGCAGCCGGGACAGGGCTGCCTACGAGCAGTACTTC.

The chain has TRBV2 and TRBJ1-5, with D unclear. Germline V gene lookup returns CDR1 SNHLY and CDR2 FYNNEI. The CDR3 spans 13 residues. The V end lost 4 bases, the J end lost 7 bases, and 11 bases lay between the germline ends. CDR3 sequence: CASSGGLRQPQHF. CDR3 nucleotide sequence: TGTGCCAGCAGTGGAGGGTTACGACAGCCCCAGCATTTT. Looking up the rest from reference TRBV2 and TRBJ1-5 gives the full variable domain: EPEVTQTPSHQVTQMGQEVILRCVPISNHLYFYWYRQILGQKVEFLVSFYNNEISEKSEIFDDQFSVERPDGSNFTLKIRSTKLEDSAMYFCASSGGLRQPQHFGDGTRLSIL.

The chain recombines TRBV14 with TRBJ2-1; D not resolved. The CDR3 loop spans 13 amino acids. Trimming removed 4 bases at V and 10 bases at J, with 14 bases between. Germline V lookup: CDR1 SGHDN, CDR2 FVKESK. The CDR3 loop reads CASSLWSTLEQFF. CDR3 DNA sequence: TGTGCCAGCAGCCTATGGTCGACACTGGAGCAGTTCTTC.

This clone has just one count. The chain has TRBV27 and TRBJ2-3; TRBD2 aligns across 10 bases. CDR3 length equals 16 residues. CDR1 and CDR2 (germline): MNHEY, SMNVEV (reference sequence). The V gene end was trimmed by 5 bases and the J gene end by 1 base; junction bases not matched to a gene: 6. The CDR3 DNA is TGTGCCAGCAGTCCCGGACTAGCGGATGGCACAGATACGCAGTATTTT. This translates into CASSPGLADGTDTQYF.

This clone was seen only once. As DNA, the CDR3 is TGTGCCAGCAGCTCCGGAGGTCTAGCGCTGTACAATGAGCAGTTCTTC. Amino acids: CASSSGGLALYNEQFF. The chain joins TRBV13 to TRBJ2-1; D is possibly TRBD2 (6 bases). In germline, CDR1 is PRHDT, CDR2 FYEKMQ (reference sequence). The CDR3 runs to 16 residues. V dropped 4 bases and J dropped 4 bases, with 17 bases sitting between them. Full variable domain (missing parts from reference TRBV13 and TRBJ2-1): AAGVIQSPRHLIKEKRETATLKCYPIPRHDTVYWYQQGPGQDPQFLISFYEKMQSDKGSIPDRFSAQQFSDYHSELNMSSLELGDSALYFCASSSGGLALYNEQFFGPGTRLTVL.

This chain connects TRBV6-5 to TRBJ2-5, with D unclear. Trimming shortened V by 6 bases and J by 1 base, and 9 bases separated the two germline ends. CDR3 length: 13 residues. Per germline, CDR1 MNHEY and CDR2 SVGAGI. The CDR3 protein is CASRLRGQETQYF. CDR3 DNA: TGTGCCAGCAGACTAAGAGGCCAAGAGACCCAGTACTTC.

This rearrangement joins TRBV27 to TRBJ2-1; 7 positions match TRBD2. Trimming took 4 bases from V and 6 from J; bases not matched to a gene: 6. The CDR3 is 14 amino acids. Germline CDR1 reads MNHEY; CDR2 reads SMNVEV (reference sequence). The CDR3 reads CASSSGTTPNEQFF. CDR3 sequence (DNA): TGTGCCAGCAGTTCAGGGACTACTCCCAATGAGCAGTTCTTC.

The J gene is TRBJ2-2, the V gene TRBV5-1, with D possibly being TRBD1 (5 bases). The ends were cut back, 0 bases at V and 0 bases at J, with 9 bases in the middle. The CDR3 sequence is 16 residues long. Germline-derived CDR1 and CDR2 are SGHRS and YFSETQ. The CDR3, as DNA: TGCGCCAGCAGCTTGGGTGGGGCCTCGAACACCGGGGAGCTGTTTTTT. As protein: CASSLGGASNTGELFF.